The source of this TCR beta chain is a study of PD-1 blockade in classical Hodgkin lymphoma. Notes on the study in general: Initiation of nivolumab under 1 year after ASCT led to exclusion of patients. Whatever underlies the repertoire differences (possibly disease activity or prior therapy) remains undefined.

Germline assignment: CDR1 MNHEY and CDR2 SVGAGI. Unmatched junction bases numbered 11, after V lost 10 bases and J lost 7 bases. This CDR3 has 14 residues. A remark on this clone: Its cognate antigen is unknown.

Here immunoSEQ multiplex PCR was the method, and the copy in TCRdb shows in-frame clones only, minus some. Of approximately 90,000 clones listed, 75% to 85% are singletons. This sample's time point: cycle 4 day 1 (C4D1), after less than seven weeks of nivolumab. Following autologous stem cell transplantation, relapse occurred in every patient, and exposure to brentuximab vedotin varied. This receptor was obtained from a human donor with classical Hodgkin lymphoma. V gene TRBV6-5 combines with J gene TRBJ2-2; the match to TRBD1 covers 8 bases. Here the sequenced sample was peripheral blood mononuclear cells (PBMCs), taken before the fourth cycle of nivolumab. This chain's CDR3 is CATRPGQVIGELFF. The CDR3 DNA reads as TGTGCCACCAGACCGGGACAGGTGATCGGGGAGCTGTTTTTT.